The clone carrying this T cell receptor beta chain was observed many times. Its target is unknown. TCRalpha and TCRbeta libraries used 5'RACE with constant-segment primers and UMIs. TCRdb used MiXCR to reprocess the 5' RACE reads, holding one entry per CDR3 protein. The table lists more than 300,000 distinct CDR3 sequences, over 11% of them singletons. From germline, CDR1 is MNHEY and CDR2 SVGAGI. Trimming cost V 0 bases and J 2 bases, with 11 bases left between them. The CDR3 sequence is 15 residues long. This sample is part of a study of T-cell memory formation after mild COVID-19. Broader study findings: The study found balanced CD4/CD8 in clones contracting day 15 to 85 and a CD4+ lean in later expanders.

V and J are TRBV6-5 and TRBJ2-7; D is unresolved. The sample comprised PBMCs or a T cell subset sorted from them (not recorded which). The source is a man aged 18 to 35 who had mild COVID-19 (a few samples of this study predate the infection). Cell type and time point are not known. The CDR3 region has the DNA TGTGCCAGCAGTTACTCGAACGATGCCACCTACGAGCAGTACTTC. Encoded protein: CASSYSNDATYEQYF.